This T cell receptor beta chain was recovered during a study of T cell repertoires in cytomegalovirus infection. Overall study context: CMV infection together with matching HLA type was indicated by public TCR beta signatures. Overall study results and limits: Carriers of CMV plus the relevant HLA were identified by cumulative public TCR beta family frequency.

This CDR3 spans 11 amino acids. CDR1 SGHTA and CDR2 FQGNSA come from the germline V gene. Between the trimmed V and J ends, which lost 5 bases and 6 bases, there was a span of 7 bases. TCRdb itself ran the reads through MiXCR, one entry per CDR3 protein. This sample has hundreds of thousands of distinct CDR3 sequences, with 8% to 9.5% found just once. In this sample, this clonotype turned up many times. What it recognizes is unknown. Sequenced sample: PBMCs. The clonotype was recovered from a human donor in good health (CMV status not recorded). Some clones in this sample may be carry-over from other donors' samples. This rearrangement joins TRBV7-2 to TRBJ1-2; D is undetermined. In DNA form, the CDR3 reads TGTGCCAGCAGCGTATTAGATGGCTACACCTTC. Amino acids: CASSVLDGYTF.